The rows below give T cell receptor beta chains drawn from one sample of a study of T cells in Graves' hyperthyroidism and ophthalmopathy. Each CDR3 protein gets one entry after TCRdb re-called the multiplex PCR reads with MiXCR. The sample includes tens of thousands of distinct CDR3 sequences, about 50% of them seen just once. The sequencing sample was made of blood. The receptors were gathered from a woman between 50 and 59 years old with Graves' hyperthyroidism that later progressed to Graves' ophthalmopathy. Each CDR3 is given with its conserved first and last residue. The D gene is left open where the match is weak.

TRBV11-2	TRBJ2-3	TRBD1	CASSLHPGQGAATDTQYF
TRBV11-3	TRBJ2-7	TRBD2	CASTPDSGAYEQYF
TRBV27	TRBJ1-5	NA	CASSFQESRPQHF
TRBV5-4	TRBJ2-1	TRBD2	CASSLKLAEYNEQFF
TRBV30	TRBJ2-1	NA	CAWIKNYNEQFF
TRBV24-1	TRBJ2-2	TRBD2	CATSQKTSGRLTGELFF
TRBV20-1	TRBJ2-7	TRBD2	CSARDRTSATYEQYF
TRBV19	TRBJ1-6	TRBD1	CASSTDRGRTLHF
TRBV18	TRBJ2-3	NA	CASSESDGLTDTQYF
TRBV7-3	TRBJ2-7	TRBD2	CASSLRASGSFYEQYF
TRBV6-6	TRBJ2-7	TRBD1	CASSTGTGDYEQYF
TRBV10-3	TRBJ2-1	TRBD2	CAISESRAGDDNEQFF
TRBV20-1	TRBJ2-1	TRBD2	CSARGRADEQFF
TRBV20-1	TRBJ2-5	TRBD2	CSASWLAGVETQYF
TRBV7-9	TRBJ1-5	NA	CASSTDNRPRHF
TRBV12-1	TRBJ1-6	NA	CASKAYEGSPLHF
TRBV5-4	TRBJ2-7	NA	CASSISGVSYEQYF
TRBV30	TRBJ2-1	NA	CAWGGGAVNEQFF
TRBV24-1	TRBJ1-2	TRBD1	CATSAHQGAGGYTF
TRBV12-3/TRBV12-4	TRBJ2-6	TRBD1	CASSMTGSSGANVLTF
TRBV9	TRBJ1-5	TRBD1	CASSVGQGSQPQHF
TRBV29-1	TRBJ1-2	NA	CSVEPSTETTGYTF
TRBV5-1	TRBJ2-7	NA	CASSPGSYEQYF
TRBV20-1	TRBJ2-6	TRBD1	CSALKGAGANVLTF
TRBV2	TRBJ2-3	NA	CASIMIKDTQYF
TRBV24-1	TRBJ1-4	NA	CATSEGQGEKLFF
TRBV3-1	TRBJ2-7	TRBD2	CASSRGLAESYEQYF
TRBV19	TRBJ1-4	NA	CASAPRPATNEKLFF
TRBV7-3	TRBJ1-3	NA	CASSLGISGNTIYF
TRBV20-1	TRBJ2-3	TRBD2	CSASEIAGVVDAQYF
TRBV20-1	TRBJ2-4	NA	CSARKPGTLIAKNIQYF
TRBV2	TRBJ2-1	TRBD2	CASRGRGRGNEQFF
TRBV7-6	TRBJ2-7	NA	CASSSGREQYF
TRBV5-8	TRBJ2-3	TRBD2	CASSSGAGGGTDTQYF
TRBV5-6	TRBJ2-1	TRBD2	CASDSGRATGEQFF
TRBV11-3	TRBJ2-3	NA	CTQNWRGMTDTQYF
TRBV30	TRBJ2-2	NA	CAWSGTGELFF
TRBV6-6	TRBJ1-4	NA	CASSYSRAPGANEKLFF
TRBV19	TRBJ2-7	NA	CASSNPTGFSYEQYF
TRBV11-2	TRBJ1-6	NA	CAGSRGPNSPLHF
TRBV19	TRBJ2-7	NA	CASSKANYEQYF
TRBV7-3	TRBJ2-1	TRBD2	CASSELAGGPDSSYNEQFF
TRBV5-1	TRBJ2-7	TRBD1	CASSPNDRGGEQYF
TRBV7-3	TRBJ2-3	TRBD2	CASSRTWDSGRRTDTQYF
TRBV20-1	TRBJ1-1	NA	CSARVLGGGDTEAFF
TRBV27	TRBJ2-5	NA	CASSFDRRHQETQYF
TRBV12-3/TRBV12-4	TRBJ2-3	TRBD1	CASSTRQGSSMADTQYF
TRBV5-1	TRBJ1-5	NA	CASSLDGSGSNQPQHF
TRBV9	TRBJ2-4	NA	CASSVDLDKKNIQYF
TRBV15	TRBJ1-1	NA	CATWEFGEGGTEAFF
TRBV28	TRBJ2-2	TRBD1	CASRRTGNTGELFF
TRBV7-8	TRBJ2-5	TRBD2	CASRPMDLETSSMKETQYF
TRBV11-3	TRBJ1-6	NA	CASSLFAEDSLHF